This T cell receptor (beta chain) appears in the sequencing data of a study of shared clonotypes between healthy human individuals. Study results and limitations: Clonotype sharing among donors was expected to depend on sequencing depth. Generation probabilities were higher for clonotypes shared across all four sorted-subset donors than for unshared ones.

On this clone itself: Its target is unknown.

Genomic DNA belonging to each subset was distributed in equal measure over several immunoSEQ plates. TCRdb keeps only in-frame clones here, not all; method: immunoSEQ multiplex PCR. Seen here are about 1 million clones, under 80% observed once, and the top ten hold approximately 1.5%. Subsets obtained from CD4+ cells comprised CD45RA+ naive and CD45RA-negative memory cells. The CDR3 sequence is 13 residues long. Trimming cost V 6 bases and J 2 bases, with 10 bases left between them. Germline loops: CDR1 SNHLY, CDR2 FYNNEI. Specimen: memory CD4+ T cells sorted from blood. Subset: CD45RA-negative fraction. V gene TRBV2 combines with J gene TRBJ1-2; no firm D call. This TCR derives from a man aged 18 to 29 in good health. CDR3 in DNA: TGTGCCAGCAGGGCCGGAGGGAACTATGGCTACACCTTC. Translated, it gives CASRAGGNYGYTF.